The T cell receptor beta chain under discussion was sequenced for a study of blood T cell repertoires in COVID-19. About the research overall: COVID-19 samples, acute and convalescent, were from the United States, Italy and Spain. T cells, B-cell-depleted T cells, or PBMCs supplied cDNA or gDNA.

Methods used by the authors: Scientists estimated how many nucleated cells there were by amplifying reference gene primers. Measured with immunoSEQ multiplex PCR; TCRdb has only the in-frame clones, and not every one. V and J calls plus clone size are reproduced from that table; the DNA served to infer D and trimming. The table records about 330,000 clones, more than 70% of them present only once. Sequencing was performed on peripheral blood. The receptor's source is a woman aged 45-65 years with acute or convalescent COVID-19.

CDR3 in amino acids: CATSDPGGRTEQYF. CDR3 coding DNA: TGTGCCACCAGTGATCCGGGCGGGAGAACCGAGCAGTACTTC. This chain links TRBV24-1 with TRBJ2-7; 7 nucleotides line up with TRBD2. Unmatched junction bases numbered 7, after V lost 3 bases and J lost 6 bases. This CDR3 comprises 14 residues. Germline V lookup: CDR1 KGHDR, CDR2 SFDVKD.